These 5 T cell receptor beta chains came from one sample sequenced in a study of blood T cell repertoires in COVID-19. Assay: immunoSEQ multiplex PCR; the TCRdb copy retains only in-frame clones and omits some. The sample contains 250,000 to 300,000 clones, around 89% of which appear only once. Sequenced: peripheral blood. These receptor sequences come from a man aged 35 to 55 with acute or convalescent COVID-19.

The chain uses TRBV30 and TRBJ1-3; D gene uncertain. The V gene lost 7 bases and the J gene lost 0 bases, with 13 bases spanning the gap. There are 14 residues in the CDR3. Germline CDR1 and CDR2: GTSNPN and SVGIG (reference sequence). The DNA of the CDR3 is TGTGCCTTTACCAGATACGTCTCTGGAAACACCATATATTTT. Its protein product is CAFTRYVSGNTIYF.

The rearrangement links TRBV19 to TRBJ1-4; possibly TRBD1 for D (5 bases). The CDR3 runs to 14 residues. Trimming cost V 6 bases and J 3 bases, with 11 bases left between them. Germline assignment: CDR1 LNHDA and CDR2 SQIVND (reference sequence). This chain's CDR3 is CASRARAANEKLFF. The DNA for the CDR3 is TGTGCCAGTAGAGCCAGGGCGGCTAATGAAAAACTGTTTTTT.

The chain has TRBV24-1 and TRBJ2-7; 8 positions agree with TRBD1. Losses at the gene ends were 6 bases for V and 5 bases for J; bases not matched to a gene: 5. Germline CDR1 and CDR2: KGHDR and SFDVKD. This CDR3 spans 13 amino acids. Written as DNA, the CDR3 is TGTGCCACCAGTTCTGGACAGGGACACGAGCAGTACTTC. As protein: CATSSGQGHEQYF.

The chain has TRBV6-5 and TRBJ2-7, with D unclear. The germline V gene encodes CDR1 MNHEY and CDR2 SVGAGI. The CDR3 contains 13 residues. V lost 5 bases, J lost 1 base, and 9 bases lay in between. The CDR3 spells CASSTPGSYEQYF. In DNA, the CDR3 is TGTGCCAGCAGTACTCCAGGATCCTACGAGCAGTACTTC.

The chain joins TRBV12-5 to TRBJ2-7; 8 nucleotides agree with TRBD1. Germline assignment: CDR1 LGHNT and CDR2 FRNRAP. Trimming at V came to 4 bases and at J to 5 bases, leaving 10 bases not matched to a gene. This CDR3 region has 15 residues. As DNA, the CDR3 is TGTGCTAGTGGTTCGTCCGGACAGGGAAGACACGAGCAGTACTTC. It encodes CASGSSGQGRHEQYF.